This TCR beta chain was identified in a study of shared clonotypes between healthy human individuals. Libraries were prepared by immunoSEQ multiplex PCR; TCRdb keeps only in-frame clonotypes and omits some of them. Of 2 million to 3 million clones in the sample, roughly 93% are singletons; the top ten hold 0.36%. This CDR3 has 16 residues. Losses at the gene ends were 2 bases for V and 4 bases for J; bases not matched to a gene: 6. Germline V gene lookup returns CDR1 LGHNT and CDR2 FRNRAP. The gene calls are TRBV12-5 and TRBJ2-1, with TRBD1 matching 9 bases. This TCR was sampled from a man younger than 35 in good health. Some clones in this sample may be carry-over from other donors' samples. Sequencing was carried out using naive CD4+ T cells from PBMCs. Noted subset: CD45RA+ positively selected. For the CDR3, the DNA is TGTGCTAGTGGTTTGTTGACAGGGGGGACATACAATGAGCAGTTCTTC. It codes for CASGLLTGGTYNEQFF. The full variable domain, in which reference TRBV12-5 and TRBJ2-1 provide the parts outside the CDR3, is DARVTQTPRHKVTEMGQEVTMRCQPILGHNTVFWYRQTMMQGLELLAYFRNRAPLDDSGMPKDRFSAEMPDATLATLKIQPSEPRDSAVYFCASGLLTGGTYNEQFFGPGTRLTVL.